Below are 9 T cell receptor beta chains sequenced from a single sample in a study of blood T cell repertoires in COVID-19. Generated by immunoSEQ multiplex PCR, the TCRdb table keeps only in-frame clones and is missing some. The table has 60,000 to 90,000 clones, about 74% seen once. The sequenced sample consisted of peripheral blood. The receptors here all came from a human donor with acute or convalescent COVID-19. The donor label of this sample is uncertain.

V gene TRBV28 combines with J gene TRBJ1-4; D is undetermined. Trimming cost V 8 bases and J 0 bases, with 7 bases left between them. The germline V gene encodes CDR1 MDHEN and CDR2 SYDVKM. The CDR3 loop spans 13 amino acids. CDR3 loop: CASQRTTNEKLFF. The CDR3 nucleotides are TGTGCCAGCCAGAGGACAACTAATGAAAAACTGTTTTTT.

The V call is TRBV7-3, the J call TRBJ1-1; the D gene is possibly TRBD1 (5 bases). Trimming cost V 4 bases and J 5 bases, with 14 bases left between them. The CDR3 runs to 14 residues. The V gene's germline CDR1 is SGHTA and CDR2 FQGTGA. As DNA, the CDR3 is TGTGCCAGCAGCTCCGCGGGGCTGGGGACTGAAGCTTTCTTT. The encoded protein is CASSSAGLGTEAFF.

This rearrangement joins TRBV4-1 to TRBJ1-1, with a possible D match to TRBD1 (5 bases). This CDR3 region has 16 residues. Germline V CDR1 and CDR2: MGHRA, YSYEKL. V lost 1 base and J 0 bases, leaving 12 bases between the germline ends. The CDR3 region has the DNA TGCGCCAGCAGCCAAGTTCCTACAGGTTTGAACACTGAAGCTTTCTTT. It encodes CASSQVPTGLNTEAFF.

V gene TRBV3-1 (or the pseudogene TRBV3-2) combines with J gene TRBJ2-2; unclear D gene. V lost 4 bases, J lost 0 bases, and 9 bases lay in between. Germline V lookup: CDR1 LGHDT, CDR2 YNNKEL (reference sequence). The CDR3 covers 15 residues. The CDR3 here is CASSPTGTNTGELFF. Here the CDR3 DNA reads TGTGCCAGCAGCCCGACGGGTACGAACACCGGGGAGCTGTTTTTT.

The chain links TRBV7-2 to TRBJ2-3; 8 bases align to TRBD2. V shed 5 bases and J 5 bases; nucleotides not matched to a gene: 3. Germline V gives CDR1 SGHTA, CDR2 FQGNSA. This CDR3 has 13 amino acids. The CDR3: CASSKTSVDTQYF. In DNA form, the CDR3 reads TGTGCCAGCAGCAAGACTAGCGTAGATACGCAGTATTTT.

The rearrangement joins TRBV9 to TRBJ2-7; D not certain. The CDR3 covers 13 residues. The V gene lost 0 bases and the J gene lost 7 bases, with 11 bases spanning the gap. Germline CDR1 SGDLS, CDR2 YYNGEE. The CDR3 sequence: CASSVGGGGEQYF. CDR3 sequence (DNA): TGTGCCAGCAGCGTAGGTGGCGGTGGGGAGCAGTACTTC.

This clone was counted only a few times. J is TRBJ2-1 and V is TRBV25-1, with D perhaps TRBD1 (6 bases). This CDR3 contains 15 residues. The V gene's germline CDR1 is MGHDK and CDR2 SYGVNS. V was cut by 6 bases and J by 0 bases, with 12 bases left in between. CDR3: CASSPDSRSYNEQFF. CDR3 DNA: TGTGCCAGCAGCCCGGACAGCCGCTCCTACAATGAGCAGTTCTTC.

The chain carries TRBV5-6 and TRBJ1-5; 8 bases fit TRBD1. Germline V gene sequence: CDR1 SGHDT, CDR2 YYEEEE. Unmatched junction bases numbered 9, after V lost 3 bases and J lost 1 base. The CDR3 length is 17 residues. The CDR3 sequence: CASSSTDRAGSNQPQHF. The CDR3 DNA follows: TGTGCCAGCAGCTCGACGGACAGGGCAGGAAGCAATCAGCCCCAGCATTTT.

V usage is TRBV5-1 and J usage is TRBJ1-6, with 7 bases matching TRBD1. This CDR3 is 16 amino acids long. Trimming at V came to 1 base and at J to 6 bases, leaving 7 bases not matched to a gene. In germline, CDR1 is SGHRS, CDR2 YFSETQ. The CDR3 protein is CASSLTPGQSNSPLHF. The CDR3 region has the DNA TGCGCCAGCAGCTTGACCCCGGGACAGAGTAATTCACCCCTCCACTTT.